The TCR beta chain described here comes from a study of cytomegalovirus exposure and HLA in healthy donors. Overall study: Genetic ancestry analysis placed 75% to 85% of the 350 to 500 donors that were genotyped in the Caucasian-associated cluster.

PCR used 60 Vbeta primers and 13 Jbeta primers. Using immunoSEQ multiplex PCR, the repertoire was profiled, and TCRdb retains in-frame clones only, with some absent. The data contain over 200,000 clones, more than 60% of them singletons. The CDR3 contains 15 residues. V lost 0 bases and J 0 bases, leaving 9 bases between the germline ends. CDR1 and CDR2 from the germline V gene are MNHEY and SVGAGI. The receptor was isolated from a woman aged 55-70 years in good health and CMV-seropositive. The chain is built from TRBV6-5 and TRBJ2-7; TRBD2 might be the D (6 bases). Sequenced: PBMCs. The CDR3 DNA follows: TGTGCCAGCAGTTACTCCCGGGACTTCTCCTACGAGCAGTACTTC. It specifies CASSYSRDFSYEQYF.